A single TCR beta chain is shown here with its context. As to treatment: randomized to nivolumab then ipilimumab (arm A) or the reverse (arm B). No patient had prior DNA-damaging chemotherapy. The sample comes from a study of sequential checkpoint blockade in melanoma. Across the study: Arm A got nivolumab then ipilimumab; arm B the reverse, 1:1. Both treatment sequences were followed by maintenance nivolumab.

TCRdb's table, derived via immunoSEQ multiplex PCR, lists solely in-frame clones and lacks some. The data show about 10,000 clones, roughly 74% seen once. The clonotype was recovered from a human donor with melanoma. Source: CD8+ T cells sorted from blood (inferred from file names), taken from a patient given nivolumab and ipilimumab in sequence.

CDR3 in amino acids: CASSPPSGSPYEQYF. For the CDR3, the DNA is TGTGCCAGCAGTCCCCCTAGCGGGAGCCCCTACGAGCAGTACTTC. The chain has TRBV27 and TRBJ2-7; 10 bases are shared with TRBD2. Germline assignment: CDR1 MNHEY and CDR2 SMNVEV (reference sequence). With V trimmed by 5 bases and J by 2 bases, 6 bases remained unmatched. The CDR3 consists of 15 residues.